The 12 T cell receptor beta chains listed next were all sequenced from one sample in a study of blood T cell repertoires in COVID-19. Assay: immunoSEQ multiplex PCR; the TCRdb copy retains only in-frame clones and omits some. The table lists about 33,000 clones, approximately 86% of them singletons. Input material: peripheral blood. The receptors shown here come from a woman of 80 years or more with active or convalescent COVID-19.

This clone has only one observation. The V call is TRBV5-4, the J call TRBJ1-6, with D hard to call. The CDR3 is 16 residues long. Germline-derived CDR1 and CDR2 are SGHNT and YYREEE (reference sequence). Trimming cost V 0 bases and J 0 bases, with 7 bases left between them. CDR3 DNA: TGTGCCAGCAGCTTGGACTCAGGCTCCTATAATTCACCCCTCCACTTT. Translated, it gives CASSLDSGSYNSPLHF.

The V call is TRBV2, the J call TRBJ1-5; tentatively, D is TRBD1 (6 bases). The V end was cut by 3 bases, the J end by 3 bases, with 12 bases between. This CDR3 region has 15 residues. CDR1 SNHLY and CDR2 FYNNEI come from the germline V gene. The CDR3 protein is CASSDRGRINQPQHF. The CDR3 bases are TGTGCCAGCAGTGACAGGGGCAGGATCAATCAGCCCCAGCATTTT.

The chain uses TRBV15 and TRBJ2-5, with D uncertain. Germline V CDR1 and CDR2: LNHNV, YYDKDF (reference sequence). V lost 3 bases and J 2 bases, leaving 16 bases between the germline ends. CDR3 size: 16 residues. The CDR3 bases are TGTGCCACCAGCAGGCCCGGGTGGAACAAACAAGAGACCCAGTACTTC. As protein: CATSRPGWNKQETQYF. The whole variable domain, remainder taken from reference TRBV15 and TRBJ2-5, is DAMVIQNPRYQVTQFGKPVTLSCSQTLNHNVMYWYQQKSSQAPKLLFHYYDKDFNNEADTPDNFQSRRPNTSFCFLDIRSPGLGDTAMYLCATSRPGWNKQETQYFGPGTRLLVL.

The chain couples TRBV27 to TRBJ1-5; 8 nucleotides align to TRBD1. V lost 9 bases to trimming and J lost 9 bases; unmatched junction nucleotides: 7. The length of the CDR3 is 12 residues. Per germline, CDR1 MNHEY and CDR2 SMNVEV (reference sequence). The CDR3 spells CASRQGIGPQHF. For the CDR3, the DNA is TGTGCCAGTCGACAGGGGATCGGGCCCCAGCATTTT.

CDR3 protein: CASGDRDQPQHF. The DNA for the CDR3 is TGTGCCAGTGGCGACAGGGACCAGCCCCAGCATTTT. The V gene is TRBV19, the J gene TRBJ1-5, with 7 bases identical to TRBD1. V trimming: 8 bases; J trimming: 7 bases; junction bases outside the gene matches: 5. The CDR3 runs 12 residues. Germline CDR1 and CDR2: LNHDA and SQIVND (reference sequence).

In this sample, this clone turned up once. The chain combines TRBV29-1 with TRBJ2-7, with TRBD2 matching over 7 bases. After removal of 4 bases from V and 2 bases from J, the junction contained 8 bases not matched to a gene. The CDR3 runs 14 residues. CDR1 and CDR2 from the germline V gene are SQVTM and ANQGSEA. The CDR3 DNA is TGCAGCGTTGCCTCCCGGGACTATCCCTACGAGCAGTACTTC. This translates into CSVASRDYPYEQYF.

This chain joins TRBV27 and TRBJ1-2; D gene ambiguous. The CDR3 extends over 14 amino acids. Per the germline V gene, CDR1 is MNHEY and CDR2 is SMNVEV (reference sequence). V was shortened by 4 bases and J by 0 bases, with 9 bases between the two germline ends. This chain's CDR3 is CASSWAEANYGYTF. CDR3 DNA sequence: TGTGCCAGCAGTTGGGCCGAAGCTAACTATGGCTACACCTTC.

The gene calls are TRBV18 and TRBJ2-6; 12 bases align to TRBD1. The germline CDR1 and CDR2 sequences are KGHSH and LQKENI. The CDR3 loop spans 20 amino acids. J lost 3 bases, V lost 0 bases, and 9 bases had no gene match. CDR3 nucleotide sequence: TGTGCCAGCTCACCACCGGGCGGGACAGGGGGCATACGTGGGGCCAACGTCCTGACTTTC. It encodes CASSPPGGTGGIRGANVLTF. Combining the CDR3 with reference TRBV18 and TRBJ2-6 gives the whole variable domain NAGVMQNPRHLVRRRGQEARLRCSPMKGHSHVYWYRQLPEEGLKFMVYLQKENIIDESGMPKERFSAEFPKEGPSILRIQQVVRGDSAAYFCASSPPGGTGGIRGANVLTFGAGSRLTVL.

The chain is built from TRBV20-1 and TRBJ2-3; 7 bases are a match to TRBD2. The CDR3 has 15 amino acids. V was pared by 3 bases and J by 1 base, with 7 bases of the junction left unmatched. The V gene's germline CDR1 is DFQATT and CDR2 SNEGSKA (reference sequence). CDR3 in DNA: TGCAGTGCTAGTGGCGGGGGTGGGGGCACAGATACGCAGTATTTT. It encodes CSASGGGGGTDTQYF.

The V gene is TRBV3-1 (or the pseudogene TRBV3-2), the J gene TRBJ2-1, with TRBD2 identical over 9 bases. CDR1 and CDR2 (germline): LGHDT, YNNKEL (reference sequence). This CDR3 has 14 amino acids. V lost 4 bases and J lost 8; bases outside the gene matches: 6. CDR3 sequence reads: CASSRLAGMDEQFF. For the CDR3, the DNA is TGTGCCAGCAGCCGCCTAGCGGGGATGGATGAGCAGTTCTTC.

This sequence joins TRBV2 and TRBJ2-2; D possibly corresponds to TRBD1 (6 bases). The CDR3 loop spans 18 amino acids. V lost 7 bases, J lost 4 bases, and 25 bases lay in between. Per germline, CDR1 SNHLY and CDR2 FYNNEI. CDR3 DNA: TGTGCCAGCACCAAGGACAGTACGGGTAGTGGGGGCACCGGGGAGCTGTTTTTT. As protein: CASTKDSTGSGGTGELFF. The full variable domain, rest sourced from reference TRBV2 and TRBJ2-2, is EPEVTQTPSHQVTQMGQEVILRCVPISNHLYFYWYRQILGQKVEFLVSFYNNEISEKSEIFDDQFSVERPDGSNFTLKIRSTKLEDSAMYFCASTKDSTGSGGTGELFFGEGSRLTVL.

This clone has a single count. The chain has TRBV7-6 and TRBJ1-5; the match to TRBD1 covers 7 bases. The V and J ends lost 4 bases and 4 bases, in that order; junction bases with no gene match: 4. Germline loops: CDR1 SGHVS, CDR2 FNYEAQ. This CDR3 has 14 amino acids. This chain's CDR3 is CASSSGTVNQPQHF. The CDR3 nucleotides are TGTGCCAGCAGCTCAGGGACAGTGAATCAGCCCCAGCATTTT. The complete variable domain, with remaining parts taken from reference TRBV7-6 and TRBJ1-5, reads GAGVSQSPRYKVTKRGQDVALRCDPISGHVSLYWYRQALGQGPEFLTYFNYEAQQDKSGLPNDRFSAERPEGSISTLTIQRTEQRDSAMYRCASSSGTVNQPQHFGDGTRLSIL.